The clone carrying this T cell receptor (beta chain) appeared a single time. Sequencing used immunoSEQ multiplex PCR; TCRdb keeps in-frame clones, though not all of them. The sample consists of fewer than 300,000 clones, 91% of them appearing once. The record originates from a study of blood T cell repertoires in COVID-19. For the study at large: The United States, Italy and Spain were the sources of the acute and convalescent COVID-19 samples. Sources were T cells, B-cell-depleted T cells, or PBMCs; the material itself was cDNA or gDNA.

Germline lookup yields CDR1 SGHRS and CDR2 YFSETQ. The CDR3 loop spans 15 amino acids. V dropped 2 bases and J dropped 8; count of bases not matched to a gene: 6. The clonotype comes from a person under 35 with COVID-19, enrolled during active disease. The V and J genes are TRBV5-1 and TRBJ2-1; 11 bases align to TRBD2. Input material: peripheral blood. The DNA of the CDR3 is TGCGCCAGCAGCTTACTTAGCGGGAGGGCCGATGAGCAGTTCTTC. This codes for CASSLLSGRADEQFF.